The rows below give T cell receptor beta chains drawn from one sample of a study of blood T cell repertoires in COVID-19. TCRdb's copy holds only in-frame clones and misses some; the assay was immunoSEQ multiplex PCR. The sample has 250,000 to 350,000 clones; almost 90% are singletons. Sequenced: PBMCs or T cells enriched from blood (not recorded which). The receptors were gathered from a woman between 18 and 29 years old with acute COVID-19. CDR3s include the opening cysteine and the closing phenylalanine or tryptophan. Each record gives: V gene, CDR3 length, CDR3 protein.

>TRBV11-2|16
CASSSHSGREYNEQFF
>TRBV18|13
CASSPGQLETQYF
>TRBV11-3|15
CASSLRSGAEEKLFF
>TRBV28|12
CASSLDEDTQYF
>TRBV18|13
CASSPGANEKLFF
>TRBV7-3|15
CASSFGTSGSHEQYF
>TRBV6-1|15
CASSDRAGGRETQYF
>TRBV7-2|15
CASSLGGGYSYEQYF
>TRBV28|15
CASRYTSRGWDTQYF
>TRBV3-1/TRBV3-2|12
CASSHLGYEQYF
>TRBV18|15
CASSPSLEVRGEQYF
>TRBV5-8|14
CASSLGQKNQPQHF
>TRBV28|14
CASGLIGGQETQYF
>TRBV12-3/TRBV12-4|13
CASSSAENTEAFF
>TRBV19|16
CASRGTGLADSYEQYF
>TRBV9|15
CASSQRRDRGGKLFF
>TRBV18|14
CASSPLGGNTEAFF
>TRBV27|15
CASSSVTAGANVLTF
>TRBV10-1|13
CASSPGDEPKQFF
>TRBV6-1|14
CASSETGGNQPQHF
>TRBV28|14
CASRGGLYNEKLFF
>TRBV28|17
CASSPRYGRGGEETQYF
>TRBV2|12
CASRQGRPEQYF
>TRBV9|14
CASSVSGDYNEQFF
>TRBV7-2|15
CASSPIVTAGNTIYF
>TRBV12-5|13
CASASGNTGELFF
>TRBV1|23
CTSSHSNRDRGPLGGRGQETQYF
>TRBV15|15
CATSRGVQTTDTQYF
>TRBV30|12
CAWSVGQNGYTF
>TRBV18|16
CASSQTGPLSGNTIYF
>TRBV5-8|16
CASSLDKGAYNSPLHF
>TRBV19|14
CASSGTGEFYGYTF
>TRBV11-2|16
CASSDLAGQGTGELFF
>TRBV28|16
CASTERGGKGNQPQHF
>TRBV19|15
CASSIGQGSPYEQYF
>TRBV30|14
CAWTVGLGGSPLHF
>TRBV11-2|11
CASSSGVTQYF
>TRBV30|11
CAWSKPEKLFF
>TRBV10-3|15
CAIAEGTGVGTEAFF
>TRBV29-1|11
CSVEGPNEQFF
>TRBV5-6|15
CASSLGSQGNQPQHF
>TRBV19|14
CASLGGGMNTEAFF
>TRBV6-5|15
CASSYSSGLNTEAFF
>TRBV7-2|15
CASSFDSGFLYEQYF
>TRBV3-1/TRBV3-2|13
CASSQTGYNEQFF
>TRBV30|13
CAWMGGGRETQYF